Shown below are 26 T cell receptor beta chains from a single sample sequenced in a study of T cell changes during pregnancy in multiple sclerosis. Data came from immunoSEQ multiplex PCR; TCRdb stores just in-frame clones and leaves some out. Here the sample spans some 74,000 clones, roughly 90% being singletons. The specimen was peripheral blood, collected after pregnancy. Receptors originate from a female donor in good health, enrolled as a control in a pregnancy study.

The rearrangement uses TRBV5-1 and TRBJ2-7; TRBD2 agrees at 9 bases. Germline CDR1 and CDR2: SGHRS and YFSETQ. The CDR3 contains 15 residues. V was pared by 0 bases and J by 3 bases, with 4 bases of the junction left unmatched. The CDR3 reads CASSLEAGGLYEQYF. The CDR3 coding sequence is TGCGCCAGCAGCTTGGAAGCGGGGGGCCTCTACGAGCAGTACTTC.

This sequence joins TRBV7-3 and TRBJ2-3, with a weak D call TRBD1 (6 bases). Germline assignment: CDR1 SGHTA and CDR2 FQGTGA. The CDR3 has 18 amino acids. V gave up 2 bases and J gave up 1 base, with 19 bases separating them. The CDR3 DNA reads TGTGCCAGCAGCTTACTATGGGACCCTGAGGGGGGCACAGATACGCAGTATTTT. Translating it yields CASSLLWDPEGGTDTQYF.

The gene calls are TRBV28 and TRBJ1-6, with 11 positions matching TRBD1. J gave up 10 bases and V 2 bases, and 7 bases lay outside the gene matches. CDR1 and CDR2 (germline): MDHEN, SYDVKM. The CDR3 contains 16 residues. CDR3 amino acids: CASSLGRTGGLSPLHF. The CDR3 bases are TGTGCCAGCAGTTTAGGTCGGACAGGGGGCTTGTCACCCCTCCACTTT.

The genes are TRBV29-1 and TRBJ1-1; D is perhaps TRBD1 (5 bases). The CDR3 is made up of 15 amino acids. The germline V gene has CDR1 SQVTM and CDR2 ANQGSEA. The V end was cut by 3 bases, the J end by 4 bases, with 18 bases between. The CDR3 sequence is CSVDLQGDGSTEAFF. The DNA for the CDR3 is TGCAGCGTTGACTTGCAGGGTGATGGTAGCACTGAAGCTTTCTTT.

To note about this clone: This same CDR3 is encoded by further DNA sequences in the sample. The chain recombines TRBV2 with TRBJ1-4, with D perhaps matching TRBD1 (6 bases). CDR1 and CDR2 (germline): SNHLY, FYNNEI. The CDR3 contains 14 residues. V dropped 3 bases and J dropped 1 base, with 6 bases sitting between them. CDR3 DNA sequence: TGTGCCAGCAGTGACAGGGGAACTAATGAAAAACTGTTTTTT. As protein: CASSDRGTNEKLFF. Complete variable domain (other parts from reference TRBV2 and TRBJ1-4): EPEVTQTPSHQVTQMGQEVILRCVPISNHLYFYWYRQILGQKVEFLVSFYNNEISEKSEIFDDQFSVERPDGSNFTLKIRSTKLEDSAMYFCASSDRGTNEKLFFGSGTQLSVL.

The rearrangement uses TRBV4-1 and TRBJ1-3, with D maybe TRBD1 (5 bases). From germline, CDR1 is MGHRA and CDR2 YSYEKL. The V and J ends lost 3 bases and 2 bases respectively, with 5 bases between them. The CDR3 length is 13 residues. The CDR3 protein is CASSQTAGNTIYF. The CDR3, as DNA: TGCGCCAGCAGCCAGACAGCTGGAAACACCATATATTTT.

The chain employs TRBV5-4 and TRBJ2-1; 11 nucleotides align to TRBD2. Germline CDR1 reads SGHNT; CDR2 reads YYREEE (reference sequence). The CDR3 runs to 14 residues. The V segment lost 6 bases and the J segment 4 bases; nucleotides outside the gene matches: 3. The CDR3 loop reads CASTLAGGYNEQFF. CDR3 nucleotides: TGTGCCAGCACCCTAGCGGGGGGTTACAATGAGCAGTTCTTC. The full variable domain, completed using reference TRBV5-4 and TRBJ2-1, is ETGVTQSPTHLIKTRGQQVTLRCSSQSGHNTVSWYQQALGQGPQFIFQYYREEENGRGNFPPRFSGLQFPNYSSELNVNALELDDSALYLCASTLAGGYNEQFFGPGTRLTVL.

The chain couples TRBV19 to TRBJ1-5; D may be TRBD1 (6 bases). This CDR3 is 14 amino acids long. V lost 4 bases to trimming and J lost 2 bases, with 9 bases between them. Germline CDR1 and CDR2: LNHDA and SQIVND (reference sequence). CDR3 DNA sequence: TGTGCCAGTAGTAAACAGGGTGGCAATCAGCCCCAGCATTTT. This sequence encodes CASSKQGGNQPQHF.

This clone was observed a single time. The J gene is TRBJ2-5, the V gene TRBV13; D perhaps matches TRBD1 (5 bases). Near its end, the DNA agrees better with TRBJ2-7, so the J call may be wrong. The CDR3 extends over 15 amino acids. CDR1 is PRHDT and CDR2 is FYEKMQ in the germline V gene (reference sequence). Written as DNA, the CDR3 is TGTGCCAGCAGCTTACAGGGAACCCTCCCCAACGAGCAGTACTTC. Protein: CASSLQGTLPNEQYF.

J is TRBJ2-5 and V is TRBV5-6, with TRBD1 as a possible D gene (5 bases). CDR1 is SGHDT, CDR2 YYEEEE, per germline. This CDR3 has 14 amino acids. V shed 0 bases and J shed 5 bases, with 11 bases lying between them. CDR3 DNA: TGTGCCAGCAGCTTGGGACAGCTCGGGGAGACCCAGTACTTC. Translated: CASSLGQLGETQYF.

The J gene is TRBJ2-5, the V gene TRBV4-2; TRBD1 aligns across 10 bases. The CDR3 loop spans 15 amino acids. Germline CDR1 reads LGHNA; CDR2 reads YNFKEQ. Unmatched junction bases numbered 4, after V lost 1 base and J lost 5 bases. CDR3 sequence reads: CASSQADRGQETQYF. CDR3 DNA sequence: TGTGCCAGCAGCCAAGCTGACAGGGGGCAGGAGACCCAGTACTTC.

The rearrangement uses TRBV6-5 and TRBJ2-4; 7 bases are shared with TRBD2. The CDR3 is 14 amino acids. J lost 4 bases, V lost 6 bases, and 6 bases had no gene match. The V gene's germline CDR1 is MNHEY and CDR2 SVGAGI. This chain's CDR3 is CASSHGEGKNIQYF. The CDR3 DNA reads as TGTGCCAGCAGCCACGGGGAGGGGAAAAACATTCAGTACTTC.

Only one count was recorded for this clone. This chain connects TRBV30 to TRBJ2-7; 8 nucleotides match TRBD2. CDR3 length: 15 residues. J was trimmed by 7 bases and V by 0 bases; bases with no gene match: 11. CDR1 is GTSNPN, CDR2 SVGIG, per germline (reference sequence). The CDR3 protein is CAWSVGGSGSWEQYF. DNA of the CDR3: TGTGCCTGGAGTGTAGGAGGAAGCGGGAGCTGGGAGCAGTACTTC.

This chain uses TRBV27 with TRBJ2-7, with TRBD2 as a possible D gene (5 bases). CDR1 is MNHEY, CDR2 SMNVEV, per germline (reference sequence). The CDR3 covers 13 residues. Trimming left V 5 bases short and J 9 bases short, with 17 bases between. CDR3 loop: CASSPGGPISQYF. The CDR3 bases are TGTGCCAGCAGTCCGGGCGGGCCTATATCGCAGTACTTC.

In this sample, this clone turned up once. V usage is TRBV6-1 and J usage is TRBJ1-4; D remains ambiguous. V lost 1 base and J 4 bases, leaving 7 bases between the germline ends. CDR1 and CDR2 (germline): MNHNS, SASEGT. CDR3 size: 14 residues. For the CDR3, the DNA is TGTGCCAGCAGTGAAGTCCGGGGTAATGAAAAACTGTTTTTT. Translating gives CASSEVRGNEKLFF.

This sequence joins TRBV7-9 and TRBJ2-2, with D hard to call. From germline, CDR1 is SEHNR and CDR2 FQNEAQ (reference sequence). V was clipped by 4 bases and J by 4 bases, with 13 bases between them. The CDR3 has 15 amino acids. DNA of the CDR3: TGTGCCAGCAGCTCGACGCGGCAGTCCACCGGGGAGCTGTTTTTT. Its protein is CASSSTRQSTGELFF.

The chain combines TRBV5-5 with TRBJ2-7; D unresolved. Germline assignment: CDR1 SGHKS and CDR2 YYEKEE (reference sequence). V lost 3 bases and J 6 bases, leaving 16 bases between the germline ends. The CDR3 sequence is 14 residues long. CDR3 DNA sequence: TGTGCCAGCAGCTGGGCGCCAAGTTATCCCGAGCAGTACTTC. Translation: CASSWAPSYPEQYF.

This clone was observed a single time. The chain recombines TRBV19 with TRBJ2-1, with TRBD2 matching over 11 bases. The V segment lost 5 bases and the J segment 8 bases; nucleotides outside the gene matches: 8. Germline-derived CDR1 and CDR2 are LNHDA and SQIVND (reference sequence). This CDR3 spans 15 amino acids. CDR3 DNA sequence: TGTGCCAGTAGTCCTCGACTAGCGGGAATCGATGAGCAGTTCTTC. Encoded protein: CASSPRLAGIDEQFF. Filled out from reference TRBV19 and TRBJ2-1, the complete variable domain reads DGGITQSPKYLFRKEGQNVTLSCEQNLNHDAMYWYRQDPGQGLRLIYYSQIVNDFQKGDIAEGYSVSREKKESFPLTVTSAQKNPTAFYLCASSPRLAGIDEQFFGPGTRLTVL.

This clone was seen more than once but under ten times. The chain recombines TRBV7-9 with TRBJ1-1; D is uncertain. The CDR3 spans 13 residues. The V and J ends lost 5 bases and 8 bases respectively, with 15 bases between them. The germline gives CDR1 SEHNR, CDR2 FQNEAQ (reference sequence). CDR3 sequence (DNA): TGTGCCAGCAGCCCTCCAGCGGGGATGGAAGCTTTCTTT. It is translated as CASSPPAGMEAFF.

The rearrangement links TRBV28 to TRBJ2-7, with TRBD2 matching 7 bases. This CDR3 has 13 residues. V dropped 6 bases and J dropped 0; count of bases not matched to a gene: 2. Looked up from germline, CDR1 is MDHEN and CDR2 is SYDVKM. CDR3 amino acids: CASSGRSSYEQYF. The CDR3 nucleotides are TGTGCCAGCAGCGGGAGGAGCTCCTACGAGCAGTACTTC.

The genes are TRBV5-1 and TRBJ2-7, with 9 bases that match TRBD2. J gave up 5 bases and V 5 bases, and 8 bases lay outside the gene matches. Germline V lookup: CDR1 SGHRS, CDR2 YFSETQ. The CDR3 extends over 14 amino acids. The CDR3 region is CASSDGGRAHEQYF. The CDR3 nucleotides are TGCGCCAGCAGTGACGGCGGGAGGGCCCACGAGCAGTACTTC.

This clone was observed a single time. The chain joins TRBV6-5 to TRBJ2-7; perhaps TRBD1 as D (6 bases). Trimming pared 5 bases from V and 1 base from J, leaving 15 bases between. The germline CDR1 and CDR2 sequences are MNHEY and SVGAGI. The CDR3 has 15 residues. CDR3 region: CASSQYQTGSYEQYF. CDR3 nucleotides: TGTGCCAGCAGTCAATACCAGACAGGATCCTACGAGCAGTACTTC.

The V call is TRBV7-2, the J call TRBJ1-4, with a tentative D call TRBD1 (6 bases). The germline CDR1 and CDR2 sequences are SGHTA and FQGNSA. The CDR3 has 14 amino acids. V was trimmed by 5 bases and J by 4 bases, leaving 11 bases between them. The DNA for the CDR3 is TGTGCCAGCAGCCCCTCAGGGGATAATGAAAAACTGTTTTTT. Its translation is CASSPSGDNEKLFF.

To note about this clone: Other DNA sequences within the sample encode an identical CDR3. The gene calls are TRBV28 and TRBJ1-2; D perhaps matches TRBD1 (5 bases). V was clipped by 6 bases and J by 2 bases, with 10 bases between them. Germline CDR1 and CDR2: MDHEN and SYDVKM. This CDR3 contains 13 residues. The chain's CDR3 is CASSRQPNYGYTF. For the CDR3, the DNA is TGTGCCAGCAGCCGACAGCCCAACTATGGCTACACCTTC.

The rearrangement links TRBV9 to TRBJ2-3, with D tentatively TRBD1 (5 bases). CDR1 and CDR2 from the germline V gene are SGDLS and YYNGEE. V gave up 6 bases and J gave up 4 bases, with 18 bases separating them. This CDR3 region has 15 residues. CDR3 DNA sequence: TGTGCCAGCAACCAGGGCCGTACTTCTCCAGATACGCAGTATTTT. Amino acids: CASNQGRTSPDTQYF. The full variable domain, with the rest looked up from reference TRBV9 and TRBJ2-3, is DSGVTQTPKHLITATGQRVTLRCSPRSGDLSVYWYQQSLDQGLQFLIQYYNGEERAKGNILERFSAQQFPDLHSELNLSSLELGDSALYFCASNQGRTSPDTQYFGPGTRLTVL.

The CDR3 DNA follows: TGTGCCAGTAGTACCCCGGCTAGCGGATATTACAATGAGCAGTTCTTC. Protein sequence: CASSTPASGYYNEQFF. The chain uses TRBV19 and TRBJ2-1; 7 bases are a match to TRBD2. Germline V gives CDR1 LNHDA, CDR2 SQIVND (reference sequence). Losses at the gene ends were 4 bases for V and 4 bases for J; bases not matched to a gene: 10. The CDR3 has 16 amino acids.